These 19 T cell receptor beta chains came from one sample sequenced in a study of CD8 T cells in Susac syndrome. Random hexamers primed reverse transcription of about 0.45 to 1 ug RNA. One entry per CDR3 protein, called by TCRdb with MiXCR from the immunoSEQ multiplex PCR reads. The data show 100,000 to 150,000 distinct CDR3 sequences, with about 95% seen just once and roughly 0.087% held by the top ten. Sequencing was carried out using CD4+ T cells from PBMCs. The receptors originated from a human donor in good health.

The chain links TRBV5-1 to TRBJ1-2; 11 nucleotides agree with TRBD1. J lost 5 bases, V lost 4 bases, and 4 bases had no gene match. This CDR3 has 14 amino acids. Germline V gene sequence: CDR1 SGHRS, CDR2 YFSETQ. CDR3 DNA: TGCGCCAGCAGCGACGGGACAGGGGGATATGGCTACACCTTC. It is translated as CASSDGTGGYGYTF.

The CDR3 coding sequence is TGCGCCAGCAGCTTGGTCCTAGGGCAGGGGGATGAGCAGTTCTTC. This encodes CASSLVLGQGDEQFF. This chain connects TRBV5-1 to TRBJ2-1, with 7 bases that match TRBD1. Unmatched junction bases numbered 8, after V lost 0 bases and J lost 8 bases. This CDR3 contains 15 residues. The germline V gene has CDR1 SGHRS and CDR2 YFSETQ.

The chain is built from TRBV12-3 or TRBV12-4 and TRBJ1-1; TRBD1 matches at 9 bases. V lost 5 bases and J lost 5; bases outside the gene matches: 6. The CDR3 extends over 14 amino acids. Written as DNA, the CDR3 is TGTGCCAGCAGTGTAGGACAGGGGTATACTGAAGCTTTCTTT. Encoded protein: CASSVGQGYTEAFF.

V is TRBV3-1 and J is TRBJ1-1; TRBD1 is a possible D gene (6 bases). The germline V and J ends were trimmed by 4 bases and 3 bases, with 21 bases remaining between them. This CDR3 is 17 amino acids long. Germline CDR1 is LGHDT and CDR2 is YNNKEL (reference sequence). The CDR3 nucleotides read TGTGCCAGCAGCCGAAAGCGGCTTCCCAGGGGCGACACTGAAGCTTTCTTT. Its protein product is CASSRKRLPRGDTEAFF. Supplemented by reference TRBV3-1 and TRBJ1-1, the full variable domain reads DTAVSQTPKYLVTQMGNDKSIKCEQNLGHDTMYWYKQDSKKFLKIMFSYNNKELIINETVPNRFSPKSPDKAHLNLHINSLELGDSAVYFCASSRKRLPRGDTEAFFGQGTRLTVV.

This clonotype was counted only a few times. This chain joins TRBV25-1 and TRBJ1-1; D gene unclear. Deletions cut 4 bases from V and 0 bases from J, with 3 bases between. Looked up from germline, CDR1 is MGHDK and CDR2 is SYGVNS. This CDR3 has 12 amino acids. This CDR3 reads CASSALNTEAFF. The CDR3 region has the DNA TGTGCCAGCAGTGCGTTGAACACTGAAGCTTTCTTT.

The gene calls are TRBV18 and TRBJ2-1; no clear D gene. V gave up 0 bases and J gave up 6 bases, with 6 bases separating them. The length of the CDR3 is 13 residues. In germline, CDR1 is KGHSH, CDR2 LQKENI. The DNA for the CDR3 is TGTGCCAGCTCACCACCTGTATCCAATGAGCAGTTCTTC. Protein sequence: CASSPPVSNEQFF.

The table lists this clonotype with a count of one. This chain links TRBV6-1 with TRBJ2-5; D is undetermined. The germline V gene has CDR1 MNHNS and CDR2 SASEGT. Trimming removed 8 bases at V and 5 bases at J, with 12 bases between. The CDR3 is 12 amino acids. The CDR3 here is CASQRTLETQYF. The CDR3 DNA follows: TGTGCCAGCCAAAGGACGCTGGAGACCCAGTACTTC.

The rearrangement uses TRBV5-1 and TRBJ1-4, with D unresolved. CDR3 length equals 14 residues. V was shortened by 7 bases and J by 0 bases, with 10 bases between the two germline ends. CDR1 is SGHRS and CDR2 is YFSETQ in the germline V gene. For the CDR3, the DNA is TGCGCCAGCGCAGCAACTGCAACTAATGAAAAACTGTTTTTT. As protein: CASAATATNEKLFF.

This clonotype turned up a few times. The rearrangement links TRBV5-1 to TRBJ2-3, with D hard to call. With 5 bases removed from V and 0 bases from J, the gap between germline ends came to 4 bases. The CDR3 totals 12 residues. Germline V gives CDR1 SGHRS, CDR2 YFSETQ. The CDR3 DNA is TGCGCCAGCAGTCAGAGCACAGATACGCAGTATTTT. Residues: CASSQSTDTQYF.

This clonotype appeared a single time. V is TRBV23-1 and J is TRBJ2-3; D might be TRBD1 (6 bases). TRBV23-1 is labeled an ORF, and its function is uncertain. V was cut by 3 bases and J by 1 base, with 11 bases left in between. The CDR3 runs 15 residues. The CDR3 region is CASSHPPGGTDTQYF. For the CDR3, the DNA is TGCGCCAGCAGTCACCCGCCAGGGGGCACAGATACGCAGTATTTT.

V gene TRBV20-1 combines with J gene TRBJ2-7; D is undetermined. Germline CDR1 is DFQATT and CDR2 is SNEGSKA (reference sequence). This CDR3 is 14 amino acids long. Trimming pared 6 bases from V and 0 bases from J, leaving 15 bases between. This chain's CDR3 is CSATRDASSYEQYF. CDR3 nucleotides: TGCAGTGCAACCCGAGACGCCAGCTCCTACGAGCAGTACTTC.

The table lists this clonotype with a count of one. The rearrangement uses TRBV19 and TRBJ2-7; 9 nucleotides agree with TRBD2. There are 15 residues in the CDR3. Germline V gene lookup returns CDR1 LNHDA and CDR2 SQIVND (reference sequence). Losses at the gene ends were 3 bases for V and 4 bases for J; bases not matched to a gene: 7. CDR3 sequence: CASSIDSGGPYEQYF. For the CDR3, the DNA is TGTGCCAGTAGTATTGATAGCGGGGGTCCATACGAGCAGTACTTC.

Written as DNA, the CDR3 is TGCAGTGCCCTCCCACTTCGACAGGGAACAGATACGCAGTATTTT. Residues: CSALPLRQGTDTQYF. This rearrangement joins TRBV20-1 to TRBJ2-3, with TRBD1 matching over 7 bases. This CDR3 comprises 15 residues. V was pared by 6 bases and J by 3 bases, with 12 bases of the junction left unmatched. The V gene's germline CDR1 is DFQATT and CDR2 SNEGSKA (reference sequence).

The table lists this clonotype with a count of one. V is TRBV6-2 or TRBV6-3 and J is TRBJ1-5; 12 bases map to TRBD1. J was trimmed by 8 bases and V by 2 bases; bases with no gene match: 10. The CDR3 extends over 17 amino acids. Germline-derived CDR1 and CDR2 are MNHEY and SVGEGT. CDR3 DNA: TGTGCCAGCAGTTACCACTTGGGACAGGGGGCTTACGAGCCCCAGCATTTT. Its translation: CASSYHLGQGAYEPQHF.

Remarks on this clonotype: A junction end diverges from the germline sequence, so it may reflect a read error. The chain uses TRBV6-5 and TRBJ1-3; D is unclear. This CDR3 spans 15 amino acids. The germline gives CDR1 MNHEY, CDR2 SVGAGI. The CDR3 DNA reads as TGTGCCAGCAGTTACTCGGAGGGCTCTGAAAACACCATATATTTT. Translation gives CASSYSEGSENTIYF.

V is TRBV2 and J is TRBJ2-5; the D is unclear. The CDR3 totals 14 residues. Looked up from germline, CDR1 is SNHLY and CDR2 is FYNNEI. V lost 2 bases and J lost 5, with 12 bases in between. The CDR3 loop is CASSESAGWETQYF. Written as DNA, the CDR3 is TGTGCCAGCAGTGAATCGGCCGGGTGGGAGACCCAGTACTTC.

The chain uses TRBV23-1 and TRBJ1-5, with 7 bases matching TRBD1. TRBV23-1 is reported as an ORF; its role is uncertain. V lost 8 bases to trimming and J lost 7 bases; unmatched junction nucleotides: 20. The CDR3 totals 17 residues. This CDR3 is CASSLVSETGREQPQHF. The CDR3 nucleotides are TGCGCCAGCTCTCTCGTTAGTGAGACAGGGAGAGAACAGCCCCAGCATTTT.

The gene calls are TRBV2 and TRBJ1-1, with TRBD1 as a possible D gene (6 bases). Per the germline V gene, CDR1 is SNHLY and CDR2 is FYNNEI. Trimming pared 6 bases from V and 7 bases from J, leaving 15 bases between. The CDR3 length is 13 residues. The DNA for the CDR3 is TGTGCCAGCAGCCTCAGGAGGACAGTTGAAGCTTTCTTT. Translated: CASSLRRTVEAFF.

The rearrangement links TRBV12-3 or TRBV12-4 to TRBJ1-2, with a weak D call TRBD1 (5 bases). The CDR3 consists of 13 residues. Trimming removed 3 bases from V and 2 bases from J, with 7 bases in between. Here the CDR3 DNA reads TGTGCCAGCAGTTTGGGGCAGAACTATGGCTACACCTTC. Its protein is CASSLGQNYGYTF.